These 3 T cell receptor beta chains share one sample of origin, sequenced in a study of spatial heterogeneity in lung cancer. TCRdb processed the 5' RACE reads anew with MiXCR; each CDR3 protein has one entry. The sample lists 9,500 to 15,000 distinct CDR3 sequences; 6.2% were seen once. Time point denoted: sample taken at primary tumor resection. Tumor, nontumor lung or frozen PBMC supplied whole RNA that was sequenced unsorted. The sequencing used normal lung tissue next to the tumor, collected at surgery. All receptors derive from a male donor with early-stage non-small cell lung cancer.

This clonotype qualifies as medium-sized. This chain connects TRBV12-3 or TRBV12-4 to TRBJ1-1; unclear D gene. Trimming cost V 2 bases and J 3 bases, with 7 bases left between them. The CDR3 covers 13 residues. CDR3 residues: CASSLLRDTEAFF. The DNA for the CDR3 is TGTGCCAGCAGTTTACTCCGGGACACTGAAGCTTTCTTT.

At least ten counts were recorded for this clonotype. The J gene is TRBJ1-6, the V gene TRBV30; 9 bases agree with TRBD1. CDR1 and CDR2 (germline): GTSNPN, SVGIG (reference sequence). CDR3 length: 13 amino acids. J gave up 9 bases and V 1 base, and 1 base lay outside the gene matches. CDR3 sequence reads: CAWSEDRGSPLHF. The CDR3 coding sequence is TGTGCCTGGAGTGAGGACAGGGGTTCACCCCTCCACTTT.

This clonotype was observed once. The genes are TRBV12-1 and TRBJ2-1; the table's D call, TRBD2, has no DNA check behind it. TRBV12-1 is shown as a pseudogene. The CDR3 sequence is 15 residues long. CDR3 nucleotide sequence: TGTGCCAGCAGCTTTTCGAGCGGGAGCTACAATGAGCAGTTCTTC. This sequence encodes CASSFSSGSYNEQFF.